This record looks at one T cell receptor (beta chain) sequence and its context. The target antigen is unknown. Co-extraction of both nucleic acids (RNA and DNA) used roughly 19-33 mg of unsorted bulk tissue. The patients, who had chronic HBV infection, were treatment-naive (untreated). This entry belongs to a study of tumor-infiltrating lymphocytes in primary liver carcinoma. Study-level information: The patients included men and women who were aged 30 to 69 years. Stage T1-T3 N0M0 tumors measured roughly 4.2 to 11 cm at most. General observations from the study: In tumor-adjacent and tumor-blood pairs, overlap was lower than in tumor region pairs.

CDR3 length equals 16 residues. The ends lost 3 bases at V and 13 bases at J; junction bases unmatched: 17. Germline CDR1 MGHRA, CDR2 YSYEKL. TCR beta cDNA was prepared out of 500 ng total RNA by means of a constant-region primer. Amplification in three nested multiplex PCR rounds with slightly modified ARM-PCR gave rise to TCR beta libraries. Both of the initial two PCR rounds ran for 10 cycles and employed TRBV1-TRBV30 forward primers alongside a C-beta reverse primer. Each CDR3 protein gets one entry after TCRdb re-called the multiplex PCR reads with MiXCR. The sample shows 75,000 to 80,000 distinct CDR3 sequences, 69% of them seen only once.

The TCR originated in a man aged 35-49 years with primary liver carcinoma and hepatitis B virus infection. Sequencing used tumor-adjacent normal liver tissue. J is TRBJ2-5 and V is TRBV4-1, with 10 nucleotides matching TRBD2. CDR3 DNA sequence: TGCGCCAGCAGCCAGGCTAGCGGGAGTTTGTCGGAGGCCCGGTACTTC. As protein: CASSQASGSLSEARYF.